Included here is one T cell receptor (beta chain) sequence, with context. A single record per CDR3 protein comes from TCRdb applying MiXCR to the 5' RACE reads. The table has tens of thousands of distinct CDR3 sequences, around 8.4% seen once. Germline CDR1 PRHDT, CDR2 FYEKMQ (reference sequence). V gave up 3 bases and J gave up 2 bases, with 14 bases separating them. The CDR3 covers 15 residues. The time point here: sample taken at primary tumor resection. Frozen PBMC, nontumor lung or tumor provided whole RNA, which was sequenced unsorted. Samples came from 72 TRACERx patients with untreated early-stage lung cancer. The data were taken from a study of spatial heterogeneity in lung cancer. Study overall: Beta-chain sequences were consistently detected more often than alpha-chain sequences. Mean representation of each unique TCR and UMI combination in the raw reads exceeded 9.5 occurrences.

The chain is built from TRBV13 and TRBJ2-7; D perhaps matches TRBD2 (6 bases). This sample comprised PBMCs, obtained at surgery. The clonotype was recovered from a female donor with early-stage non-small cell lung cancer. CDR3 in amino acids: CASSFGSLGAYEQYF. The CDR3 DNA follows: TGTGCCAGCAGCTTCGGGAGCTTGGGTGCCTACGAGCAGTACTTC.